A single T cell receptor beta chain is shown here with its context. Its specificity is not known. The data stem from a study of OX40 agonist ivuxolimab in advanced cancers. Method: immunoSEQ multiplex PCR; TCRdb's copy keeps in-frame clones and lacks some. Of about 72,000 clones listed, 88% are singletons. Points from the study as a whole: Clonal expansion by week 6 occurred in CD4+ and CD8+ blood T cells (at 0.1 to 3.0 mg/kg).

Germline V gives CDR1 MDHEN, CDR2 SYDVKM. This CDR3 has 14 amino acids. The germline V and J ends were trimmed by 6 bases and 1 base, with 9 bases remaining between them. This chain joins TRBV28 and TRBJ2-2; D remains unclear. This clonotype was sampled from an adult with an advanced solid tumor such as melanoma, head and neck, liver or kidney cancer. Specimen: CD4+ or CD8+ T cells sorted from blood, collected in a trial of the OX40 agonist ivuxolimab. For the CDR3, the DNA is TGTGCCAGCAGAGTCGCCATGAACACCGGGGAGCTGTTTTTT. It encodes CASRVAMNTGELFF.